This is a list of T cell receptor beta chains from one sample in a study of T cell repertoires in cytomegalovirus infection. These receptors lack a known antigen. TCRdb itself ran the reads through MiXCR, one entry per CDR3 protein. The sample carries about 890,000 distinct CDR3 sequences, about a third recorded once. Sample: cultured CD8+ T cells from PBMCs, taken from culture after CMV antigen stimulation. The source of these receptors is a human donor in good health (CMV status not recorded). Some clones in this sample may be carry-over from other donors' samples. Each CDR3 is given with its conserved first and last residue. A D gene is named only where the DNA matches it firmly. Size tells how often a clone was seen (once, few, many) or the class of an expanded clone, and some rows leave it out.

TRBD2 | TRBJ2-2 | few | TRBV12-3/TRBV12-4 | CASSLGLAGDTGELFF | TGTGCCAGCAGTTTAGGGCTAGCGGGGGACACCGGGGAGCTGTTTTTT
TRBD2 | TRBJ2-5 | . | TRBV19 | CASSMESTSGAQETQYF | TGTGCCAGTAGTATGGAATCGACTAGCGGGGCACAAGAGACCCAGTACTTC
. | TRBJ1-5 | . | TRBV20-1 | CSARLRDTNQPQHF | TGCAGTGCTCGACTCCGGGACACCAATCAGCCCCAGCATTTT
. | TRBJ2-7 | . | TRBV12-5 | CASGISSGREQYF | TGTGCTAGTGGTATTTCCTCAGGGAGGGAGCAGTACTTC
TRBD1 | TRBJ1-6 | few | TRBV27 | CASTETGISSYNSPLHF | TGTGCCAGCACCGAGACAGGGATTAGCTCCTATAATTCACCCCTCCACTTT
. | TRBJ2-7 | medium-sized | TRBV7-2 | CASASDPSRVEQYF | TGTGCCAGCGCAAGCGACCCTTCTCGGGTAGAGCAGTACTTC
. | TRBJ1-2 | . | TRBV6-5 | CASSYGDLEGYTF | TGTGCCAGCAGTTATGGCGATCTCGAAGGCTACACCTTC
TRBD1 | TRBJ1-4 | many | TRBV7-8 | CASSSESGGQGEKLFF | TGTGCCAGCAGCTCCGAGTCAGGGGGGCAGGGTGAAAAACTGTTTTTT
TRBD1 | TRBJ2-1 | . | TRBV4-1 | CASSQRTGQGYNEQFF | TGCGCCAGCAGCCAGAGAACGGGACAGGGATACAATGAGCAGTTCTTC
. | TRBJ1-4 | . | TRBV23-1 | CASSQSGRVNEKLFF | TGCGCCAGCAGTCAATCTGGGCGTGTTAATGAAAAACTGTTTTTT
. | TRBJ2-7 | few | TRBV7-9 | CASSLESGGRPPYEQYF | TGTGCCAGCAGCTTAGAGAGTGGGGGGCGACCCCCCTACGAGCAGTACTTC
. | TRBJ1-5 | . | TRBV6-2/TRBV6-3 | CVSSYSPGIQHF | TGTGTCAGCAGTTACTCACCGGGGATCCAGCATTTT
. | TRBJ1-1 | . | TRBV19 | CASSFLRGANTEAFF | TGTGCCAGTAGCTTCCTGAGGGGGGCGAACACTGAAGCTTTCTTT
TRBD1 | TRBJ2-1 | few | TRBV15 | CATSSYRGNEQFF | TGTGCCACCAGCAGCTACAGGGGTAATGAGCAGTTCTTC
TRBD1 | TRBJ1-2 | many | TRBV7-2 | CASSLRGQANYGYTF | TGTGCCAGCAGCTTAAGAGGACAGGCAAACTATGGCTACACCTTC
. | TRBJ2-1 | many | TRBV7-6 | CASSLGFTSSYNEQFF | TGTGCCAGCAGCTTAGGTTTTACTAGCTCCTACAATGAGCAGTTCTTC
. | TRBJ2-1 | . | TRBV12-3/TRBV12-4 | CASSFGVSGDEQFF | TGTGCCAGCAGTTTTGGGGTGTCGGGAGATGAGCAGTTCTTC
. | TRBJ1-1 | many | TRBV7-3 | CASSLTWAATEAFF | TGTGCCAGCAGCTTAACGTGGGCAGCCACTGAAGCTTTCTTT
. | TRBJ2-1 | few | TRBV19 | CASLNFLGEQFF | TGTGCCAGCCTTAACTTTCTGGGAGAGCAGTTCTTC
. | TRBJ2-7 | . | TRBV10-3 | CAISEIQVGEQYF | TGTGCCATCAGTGAGATCCAAGTGGGGGAGCAGTACTTC
. | TRBJ2-1 | . | TRBV18 | CASSPGSIYEQFF | TGTGCCAGCTCACCAGGGTCAATCTATGAGCAGTTCTTC